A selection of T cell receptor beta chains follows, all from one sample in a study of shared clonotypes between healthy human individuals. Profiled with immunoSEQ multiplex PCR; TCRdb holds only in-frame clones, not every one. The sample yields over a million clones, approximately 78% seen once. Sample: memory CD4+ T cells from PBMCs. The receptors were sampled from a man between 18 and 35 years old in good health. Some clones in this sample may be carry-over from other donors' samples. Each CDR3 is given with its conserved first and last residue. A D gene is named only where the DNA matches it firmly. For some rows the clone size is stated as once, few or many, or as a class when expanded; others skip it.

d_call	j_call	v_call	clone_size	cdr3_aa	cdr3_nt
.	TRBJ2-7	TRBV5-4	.	CASSLAQGSRGSYEQYF	TGTGCCAGCAGCTTGGCGCAGGGGTCACGGGGGTCCTACGAGCAGTACTTC
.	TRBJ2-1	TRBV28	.	CASSYGPQGRGWFF	TGTGCCAGCAGTTATGGACCCCAGGGACGGGGTTGGTTCTTC
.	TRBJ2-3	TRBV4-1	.	CASSQVDMGFTDTQYF	TGCGCCAGCAGCCAAGTGGATATGGGGTTTACAGATACGCAGTATTTT
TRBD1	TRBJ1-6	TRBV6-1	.	CASSWGGGSSPLHF	TGTGCCAGCAGTTGGGGAGGGGGCAGTTCACCCCTCCACTTT
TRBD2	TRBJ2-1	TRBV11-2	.	CASSRYGLAGEYEQFF	TGTGCCAGCAGCCGATACGGACTAGCGGGAGAATATGAGCAGTTCTTC
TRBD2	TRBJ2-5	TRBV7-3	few	CASSSSGRQETQYF	TGTGCCAGCAGCTCCTCCGGGAGGCAAGAGACCCAGTACTTC
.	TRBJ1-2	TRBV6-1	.	CASSGAGGGDYGYTF	TGTGCCAGCAGTGGCGCGGGAGGGGGGGACTATGGCTACACCTTC
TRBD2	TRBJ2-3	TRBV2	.	CASRASGRTDTQYF	TGTGCCAGCCGGGCTAGCGGGCGCACAGATACGCAGTATTTT
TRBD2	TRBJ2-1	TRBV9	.	CASSVDPGGLSGSIEQFF	TGTGCCAGCAGCGTAGACCCGGGAGGGCTTAGCGGGAGTATTGAGCAGTTCTTC
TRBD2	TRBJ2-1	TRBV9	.	CASSALSGKAYNEQFF	TGTGCCAGCAGCGCTCTGAGCGGGAAAGCCTACAATGAGCAGTTCTTC
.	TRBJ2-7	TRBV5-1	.	CASSLGSLDEQYF	TGCGCCAGCAGCTTGGGCTCCCTCGACGAGCAGTACTTC
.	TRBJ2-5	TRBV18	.	CASSNPAGRPQETQYF	TGTGCCAGCTCGAATCCGGCAGGCCGCCCCCAAGAGACCCAGTACTTC
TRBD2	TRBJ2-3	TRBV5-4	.	CASSLREGSTDTQYF	TGTGCCAGCAGCTTACGGGAGGGCAGCACAGATACGCAGTATTTT
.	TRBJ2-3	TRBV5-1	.	CASTWVDGDTQYF	TGCGCCAGCACCTGGGTAGATGGAGATACGCAGTATTTT
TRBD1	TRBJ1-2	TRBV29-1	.	CSVSDRGLYGYTF	TGCAGCGTTTCGGACAGGGGACTCTATGGCTACACCTTC
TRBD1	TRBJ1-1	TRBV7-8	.	CASSKDRGGEAFF	TGTGCCAGCAGCAAAGACAGGGGAGGGGAAGCTTTCTTT
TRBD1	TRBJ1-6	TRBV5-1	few	CASSPDDRDRGLSPLHF	TGCGCCAGCAGCCCTGATGACCGGGACAGGGGGCTTTCACCCCTCCACTTT
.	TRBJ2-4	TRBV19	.	CASSTRTALAKNIQYF	TGTGCCAGTAGTACCCGGACAGCCCTAGCCAAAAACATTCAGTACTTC
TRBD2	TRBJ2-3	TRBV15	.	CATSRESSGTSGNTQYF	TGTGCCACCAGCAGAGAGTCTAGCGGAACTAGCGGAAATACGCAGTATTTT
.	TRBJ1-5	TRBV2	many	CASSDGSNQPQHF	TGTGCCAGCAGTGATGGTAGCAATCAGCCCCAGCATTTT
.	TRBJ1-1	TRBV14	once	CASSQDLNRNTEAFF	TGTGCCAGCAGCCAAGATTTAAATCGTAACACTGAAGCTTTCTTT
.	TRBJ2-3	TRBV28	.	CAIKRTSTDTQYF	TGTGCCATCAAGCGGACAAGCACAGATACGCAGTATTTT
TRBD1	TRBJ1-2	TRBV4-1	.	CASSQAPLRGLNYGYTF	TGCGCCAGCAGCCAAGCCCCCCTTAGGGGGCTCAACTATGGCTACACCTTC
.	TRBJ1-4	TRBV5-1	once	CASSLGATLATNEKLFF	TGCGCCAGCAGCTTGGGGGCGACACTAGCAACTAATGAAAAACTGTTTTTT
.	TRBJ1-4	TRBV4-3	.	CASSQVTTDNEKLFF	TGCGCCAGCAGCCAAGTGACTACGGATAATGAAAAACTGTTTTTT
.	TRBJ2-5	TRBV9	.	CASSVRGEETQYF	TGTGCCAGCAGCGTACGAGGGGAAGAGACCCAGTACTTC
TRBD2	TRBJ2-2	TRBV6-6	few	CASMWQAGAAGELFF	TGTGCCAGCATGTGGCAAGCGGGAGCGGCCGGGGAGCTGTTTTTT
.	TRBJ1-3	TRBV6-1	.	CASSDEHSGNTIYF	TGTGCCAGCAGTGACGAACACTCTGGAAACACCATATATTTT
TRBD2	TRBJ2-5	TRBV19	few	CASSLWGGETTETQYF	TGTGCCAGTAGTTTATGGGGAGGGGAGACGACAGAGACCCAGTACTTC
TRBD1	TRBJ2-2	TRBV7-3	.	CASSPNRGSGELFF	TGTGCCAGCAGCCCTAACAGGGGGTCCGGGGAGCTGTTTTTT
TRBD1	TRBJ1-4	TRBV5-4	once	CASSLVGQGSTNEKLFF	TGTGCCAGCAGCCTGGTGGGACAGGGATCCACTAATGAAAAACTGTTTTTT
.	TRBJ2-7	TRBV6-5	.	CASSYSSAFSYEQYF	TGTGCCAGCAGTTACTCGTCGGCTTTTTCCTACGAGCAGTACTTC
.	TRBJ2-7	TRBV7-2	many	CASSRGGQSSYEQYF	TGTGCCAGCAGCCGGGGTGGGCAGAGCTCCTACGAGCAGTACTTC